Listed here are 18 T cell receptor beta chains from one sample, sequenced in a study of T cell repertoires in ileal Crohn's disease. This sample's time point: neoterminal ileum biopsy at postoperative endoscopy, about 6 months after surgery. Assay used: immunoSEQ multiplex PCR; TCRdb lists only in-frame clones, some missing. The sample consists of 13,000 or so clones, 65% to 85% of them appearing once. The sequencing input was ileal tissue. The receptors were gathered from an adult with Crohn's disease.

This sequence joins TRBV28 and TRBJ1-5, with D unresolved. From germline, CDR1 is MDHEN and CDR2 SYDVKM. V gave up 2 bases and J gave up 0 bases, with 11 bases separating them. The length of the CDR3 is 16 residues. The CDR3 DNA sequence: TGTGCCAGCAGTTTAACGGCAGGCAATAGCAATCAGCCCCAGCATTTT. Amino acid sequence: CASSLTAGNSNQPQHF.

The gene calls are TRBV28 and TRBJ1-6; perhaps TRBD1 as D (6 bases). Germline lookup yields CDR1 MDHEN and CDR2 SYDVKM. Deletions cut 8 bases from V and 7 bases from J, with 15 bases between. The CDR3 runs 14 residues. The CDR3 coding sequence is TGTGCCAGCGGGGGCAGGCGGTGGAATTCACCCCTCCACTTT. Translated: CASGGRRWNSPLHF.

This clone was seen only once. This sequence joins TRBV6-6 and TRBJ1-2; no clear D gene. Trimming shortened V by 2 bases and J by 4 bases, and 14 bases separated the two germline ends. Germline loops: CDR1 MNHNY, CDR2 SVGAGI (reference sequence). CDR3 length: 15 amino acids. DNA for the CDR3: TGTGCCAGCAGTTACCCCGAGATCGAGCTCTATGGCTACACCTTC. Translated: CASSYPEIELYGYTF.

This clone was detected once. The gene calls are TRBV28 and TRBJ1-2; TRBD1 aligns across 10 bases. J was trimmed by 3 bases and V by 6 bases; bases with no gene match: 4. The germline gives CDR1 MDHEN, CDR2 SYDVKM. CDR3 length: 14 amino acids. In DNA, the CDR3 is TGTGCCAGCAGGCTGACAGGGGGCGACTATGGCTACACCTTC. It translates to CASRLTGGDYGYTF.

The J gene is TRBJ2-1, the V gene TRBV7-2, with 7 bases that match TRBD2. Unmatched junction bases numbered 4, after V lost 5 bases and J lost 3 bases. The CDR3 length is 14 residues. The germline V gene encodes CDR1 SGHTA and CDR2 FQGNSA. The CDR3 loop reads CASSPWTSYNEQFF. Here the CDR3 DNA reads TGTGCCAGCAGCCCTTGGACTAGCTACAATGAGCAGTTCTTC.

V gene TRBV6-6 combines with J gene TRBJ2-3; tentative D call: TRBD2 (6 bases). Germline V lookup: CDR1 MNHNY, CDR2 SVGAGI (reference sequence). The CDR3 extends over 13 amino acids. Between the trimmed V and J ends, which lost 2 bases and 11 bases, there was a span of 14 bases. The DNA for the CDR3 is TGTGCCAGCAGTTACCCGGACTATCCCAAGCAGTATTTT. This encodes CASSYPDYPKQYF.

The chain recombines TRBV6-5 with TRBJ2-1, with D perhaps matching TRBD2 (6 bases). The CDR3 is 13 residues long. Germline CDR1 MNHEY, CDR2 SVGAGI. V was shortened by 6 bases and J by 4 bases, with 10 bases between the two germline ends. CDR3: CASRSAGYNEQFF. For the CDR3, the DNA is TGTGCCAGCAGGTCCGCGGGGTACAATGAGCAGTTCTTC.

This chain connects TRBV5-1 to TRBJ1-2, with D uncertain. Germline CDR1 reads SGHRS; CDR2 reads YFSETQ. CDR3 length: 14 residues. V was clipped by 4 bases and J by 4 bases, with 14 bases between them. The CDR3: CASSKDGEPYGYTF. For the CDR3, the DNA is TGCGCCAGCAGCAAGGACGGGGAGCCCTATGGCTACACCTTC.

This clone is a singleton in its sample. The rearrangement links TRBV10-3 to TRBJ2-7; possibly TRBD1 for D (6 bases). Trimming cost V 2 bases and J 4 bases, with 21 bases left between them. This CDR3 is built from 17 residues. From germline, CDR1 is ENHRY and CDR2 SYGVKD. The CDR3 nucleotides are TGTGCCATCAGTGAGAGGCGGTTAGAGGGGGATTCATACGAGCAGTACTTC. Translation gives CAISERRLEGDSYEQYF.

V and J are TRBV9 and TRBJ1-1; D gene unclear. The V and J ends lost 4 bases and 5 bases respectively, with 12 bases between them. Germline V gene data show CDR1 as SGDLS and CDR2 as YYNGEE. This CDR3 region has 13 residues. The CDR3 nucleotides read TGTGCCAGCAGCCTCTGGGAGGCTACTGAAGCTTTCTTT. The encoded protein is CASSLWEATEAFF. The variable domain in full, with the rest retrieved from reference TRBV9 and TRBJ1-1, is DSGVTQTPKHLITATGQRVTLRCSPRSGDLSVYWYQQSLDQGLQFLIQYYNGEERAKGNILERFSAQQFPDLHSELNLSSLELGDSALYFCASSLWEATEAFFGQGTRLTVV.

The rearrangement links TRBV13 to TRBJ1-2; D is unclear. V was cut by 1 base and J by 6 bases, with 21 bases left in between. CDR3 length: 17 amino acids. Looked up from germline, CDR1 is PRHDT and CDR2 is FYEKMQ (reference sequence). The CDR3 nucleotides are TGTGCCAGCAGCTTAGCCGCGGCAGTGGTAGGTGCCCATGGCTACACCTTC. Translation gives CASSLAAAVVGAHGYTF.

The chain has TRBV7-2 and TRBJ2-7; 11 bases line up with TRBD2. V shed 0 bases and J 0 bases; nucleotides not matched to a gene: 1. Germline V gene lookup returns CDR1 SGHTA and CDR2 FQGNSA. The CDR3 length is 16 residues. CDR3: CASSLASGGASYEQYF. CDR3 nucleotide sequence: TGTGCCAGCAGCTTAGCTAGCGGGGGGGCCTCCTACGAGCAGTACTTC.

This chain connects TRBV5-1 to TRBJ2-3, with 13 bases aligning to TRBD2. The CDR3 is 17 amino acids. Germline V gives CDR1 SGHRS, CDR2 YFSETQ. V was clipped by 2 bases and J by 6 bases; unmatched bases: 9. The CDR3 DNA reads as TGCGCCAGCAGCTTTACCCGACTAGCGGGGGGTAGTGATACGCAGTATTTT. Translation: CASSFTRLAGGSDTQYF.

The sample holds one count of this clone. This chain links TRBV6-1 with TRBJ1-1, with D tentatively TRBD1 (5 bases). The CDR3 loop spans 13 amino acids. V lost 6 bases and J lost 1, with 9 bases in between. Germline values: CDR1 MNHNS, CDR2 SASEGT. The CDR3 spells CASRPDRNTEAFF. The CDR3 nucleotides are TGTGCCAGCAGACCCGACAGGAACACTGAAGCTTTCTTT.

The chain recombines TRBV19 with TRBJ2-7; D is perhaps TRBD2 (5 bases). CDR1 is LNHDA, CDR2 SQIVND, per germline (reference sequence). The CDR3 runs to 16 residues. V shed 4 bases and J shed 1 base, with 17 bases lying between them. In DNA form, the CDR3 reads TGTGCCAGTAGTACCAAACTAGTTGCCTCATCCTACGAGCAGTACTTC. Translation gives CASSTKLVASSYEQYF.

The chain combines TRBV29-1 with TRBJ2-2, with TRBD2 identical over 9 bases. CDR1 is SQVTM and CDR2 is ANQGSEA in the germline V gene. The CDR3 covers 14 residues. The ends lost 7 bases at V and 2 bases at J; junction bases unmatched: 5. The CDR3 DNA sequence: TGCAGCGCCGGGACTAGCCGAAACACCGGGGAGCTGTTTTTT. This encodes CSAGTSRNTGELFF.

The genes are TRBV29-1 and TRBJ2-5; no clear D gene. This CDR3 is built from 11 residues. Trimming shortened V by 5 bases and J by 5 bases, and 9 bases separated the two germline ends. The germline CDR1 and CDR2 sequences are SQVTM and ANQGSEA. CDR3 amino acids: CSVQIGETQYF. The CDR3 DNA reads TGCAGCGTTCAGATCGGGGAGACCCAGTACTTC.

This chain's CDR3 is CAIKSPGVNTGELFF. CDR3 in DNA: TGTGCCATCAAGTCCCCAGGGGTAAACACCGGGGAGCTGTTTTTT. V is TRBV10-3 and J is TRBJ2-2, with D perhaps TRBD1 (6 bases). CDR3 length: 15 amino acids. The V gene lost 7 bases and the J gene lost 2 bases, with 14 bases spanning the gap. Germline V gene data show CDR1 as ENHRY and CDR2 as SYGVKD.